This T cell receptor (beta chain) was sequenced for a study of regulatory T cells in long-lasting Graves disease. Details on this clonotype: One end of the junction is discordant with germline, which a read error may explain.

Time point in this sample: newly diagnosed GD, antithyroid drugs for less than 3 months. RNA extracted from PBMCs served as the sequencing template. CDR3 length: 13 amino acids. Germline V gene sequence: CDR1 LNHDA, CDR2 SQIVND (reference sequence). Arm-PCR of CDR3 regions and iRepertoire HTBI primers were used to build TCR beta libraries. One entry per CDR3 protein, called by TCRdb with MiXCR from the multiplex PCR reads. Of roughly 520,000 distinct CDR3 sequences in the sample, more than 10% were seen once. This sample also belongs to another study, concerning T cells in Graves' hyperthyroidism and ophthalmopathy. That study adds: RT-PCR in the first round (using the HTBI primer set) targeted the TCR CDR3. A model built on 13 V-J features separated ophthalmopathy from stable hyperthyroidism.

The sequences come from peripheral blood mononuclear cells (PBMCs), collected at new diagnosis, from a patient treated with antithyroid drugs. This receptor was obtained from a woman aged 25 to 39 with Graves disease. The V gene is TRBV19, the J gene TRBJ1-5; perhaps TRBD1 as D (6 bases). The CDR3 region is CASRGASSQPQHF. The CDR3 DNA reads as TGTGCCAGTAGGGGGGCTAGCAGTCAGCCCCAGCATTTT.